This passage covers 15 T cell receptor beta chains from one sample sequenced in a study of CD8+ T cells in alopecia areata. RNA extraction was followed by reverse transcription into cDNA, which acted as the sequencing template. Here immunoSEQ multiplex PCR was the method, and the copy in TCRdb shows in-frame clones only, minus some. Altogether 150,000 to 200,000 clones are present, approximately 52% being singletons, with the ten largest covering roughly 17%. Treatment reported: oral pan-JAK inhibitor, 5-10 mg twice daily. The specimen comprised CD4+ T cells sorted from blood, sampled at approximately week 60, from a patient treated with tofacitinib. The receptors come from a human donor with alopecia areata.

The chain links TRBV6-1 to TRBJ2-3; either TRBD1 or TRBD2 may fit D (6 bases each). The V end was cut by 2 bases, the J end by 4 bases, with 10 bases between. Germline V gene lookup returns CDR1 MNHNS and CDR2 SASEGT. The length of the CDR3 is 14 residues. In DNA, the CDR3 is TGTGCCAGCAGTGAATTCGGGGGCTCAGATACGCAGTATTTT. Amino acid sequence: CASSEFGGSDTQYF.

This chain joins TRBV6-5 and TRBJ1-6; TRBD1 aligns across 10 bases. Per germline, CDR1 MNHEY and CDR2 SVGAGI. The CDR3 contains 14 residues. After removal of 2 bases from V and 9 bases from J, the junction contained 1 base not matched to a gene. Written as DNA, the CDR3 is TGTGCCAGCAGTTACGGGACAGGGGCTTCACCCCTCCACTTT. This encodes CASSYGTGASPLHF.

This chain joins TRBV6-6 and TRBJ1-1, with 7 bases matching TRBD1. V trimming: 6 bases; J trimming: 7 bases; junction bases outside the gene matches: 5. The length of the CDR3 is 12 residues. Germline V gene sequence: CDR1 MNHNY, CDR2 SVGAGI (reference sequence). This chain's CDR3 is CASSRGTVEAFF. The CDR3 coding sequence is TGTGCCAGCAGCCGCGGGACAGTTGAAGCTTTCTTT.

The chain recombines TRBV5-1 with TRBJ1-1; 10 positions agree with TRBD1. Losses at the gene ends were 4 bases for V and 3 bases for J; bases not matched to a gene: 15. The CDR3 runs to 18 residues. Germline-derived CDR1 and CDR2 are SGHRS and YFSETQ. The CDR3 sequence: CASSAYSGTGDWYTEAFF. For the CDR3, the DNA is TGCGCCAGCAGCGCGTACTCCGGGACAGGGGACTGGTACACTGAAGCTTTCTTT.

The chain combines TRBV30 with TRBJ1-5; a weak D match, TRBD1 (5 bases). This CDR3 comprises 14 residues. CDR1 and CDR2 (germline): GTSNPN, SVGIG (reference sequence). V gave up 2 bases and J gave up 4 bases, with 12 bases separating them. CDR3 amino acids: CAWSRGQGNQPQHF. The CDR3, as DNA: TGTGCCTGGAGTCGCGGGCAGGGTAATCAGCCCCAGCATTTT.

The chain employs TRBV19 and TRBJ1-2; D may be TRBD1 (6 bases). The germline V gene encodes CDR1 LNHDA and CDR2 SQIVND (reference sequence). V lost 4 bases and J 5 bases, leaving 17 bases between the germline ends. This CDR3 is 15 amino acids long. CDR3 nucleotide sequence: TGTGCCAGTAGTACTACGGGGCAGGGGCCTTATGGCTACACCTTC. It translates to CASSTTGQGPYGYTF.

The chain links TRBV7-9 to TRBJ2-7; D is tentatively TRBD1 or TRBD2 (5 bases each). Germline V lookup: CDR1 SEHNR, CDR2 FQNEAQ (reference sequence). There are 15 residues in the CDR3. Trimming took off 3 bases at V and 3 bases at J, with 15 bases between the two ends. The CDR3 reads CASSFPGPRSYEQYF. The CDR3 DNA follows: TGTGCCAGCAGCTTCCCGGGACCACGGAGCTACGAGCAGTACTTC.

This chain uses TRBV9 with TRBJ1-6; 7 nucleotides agree with TRBD1. Trimming cost V 3 bases and J 8 bases; bases outside gene matches: 11. CDR3 length: 16 residues. CDR1 SGDLS and CDR2 YYNGEE come from the germline V gene. CDR3: CASSASRTGYDSPLHF. The CDR3 bases are TGTGCCAGCAGCGCCAGCAGGACAGGTTATGATTCACCCCTCCACTTT.

The chain employs TRBV10-3 and TRBJ1-1, with 7 bases aligning to TRBD1. V gave up 7 bases and J gave up 1 base; unmatched junction bases: 6. Germline loops: CDR1 ENHRY, CDR2 SYGVKD. CDR3 length: 14 amino acids. The CDR3 coding sequence is TGTGCCATCACCAGGGACAGCCAGAACACTGAAGCTTTCTTT. It is translated as CAITRDSQNTEAFF.

The rearrangement links TRBV5-1 to TRBJ2-3; tentative D call: TRBD2 (6 bases). V lost 3 bases to trimming and J lost 2 bases, with 16 bases between them. Germline V gene sequence: CDR1 SGHRS, CDR2 YFSETQ. The CDR3 runs to 16 residues. In nucleotides, the CDR3 is TGCGCCAGCAGCTCCACGGGGGACTCTAACACAGATACGCAGTATTTT. It codes for CASSSTGDSNTDTQYF.

The chain joins TRBV2 to TRBJ1-2; the D is unclear. The CDR3 spans 11 residues. CDR1 SNHLY and CDR2 FYNNEI come from the germline V gene. V was pared by 7 bases and J by 6 bases, with 9 bases between. CDR3 in amino acids: CASTYTDGYTF. DNA for the CDR3: TGTGCCAGCACGTATACGGATGGCTACACCTTC.

The rearrangement links TRBV7-2 to TRBJ2-3, with 7 bases fitting TRBD2. Germline lookup yields CDR1 SGHTA and CDR2 FQGNSA. V shed 0 bases and J 4 bases; nucleotides not matched to a gene: 4. This CDR3 is built from 15 residues. CDR3 region: CASSLASGGSDTQYF. The CDR3 DNA is TGTGCCAGCAGCTTAGCTTCGGGGGGTTCAGATACGCAGTATTTT.

The chain couples TRBV11-2 to TRBJ1-1; D unresolved. The CDR3 covers 11 residues. CDR1 and CDR2 from the germline V gene are SGHAT and FQNNGV. The V end lost 4 bases, the J end lost 7 bases, and 7 bases lay between the germline ends. DNA of the CDR3: TGTGCCAGCAGCTCGGGGATTGAAGCTTTCTTT. Protein product: CASSSGIEAFF. Drawing the rest from reference TRBV11-2 and TRBJ1-1, the complete variable domain is EAGVAQSPRYKIIEKRQSVAFWCNPISGHATLYWYQQILGQGPKLLIQFQNNGVVDDSQLPKDRFSAERLKGVDSTLKIQPAKLEDSAVYLCASSSGIEAFFGQGTRLTVV.

There are a few counts of this clone. The chain combines TRBV29-1 with TRBJ2-2; D is ambiguous. Between the trimmed V and J ends, which lost 4 bases and 3 bases, there was a span of 6 bases. The CDR3 has 12 residues. Germline CDR1 is SQVTM and CDR2 is ANQGSEA. CDR3 nucleotide sequence: TGCAGCGTTGCCACCTACACCGGGGAGCTGTTTTTT. This gives the protein CSVATYTGELFF.

The chain is built from TRBV29-1 and TRBJ2-2, with a tentative D call TRBD1 (6 bases). The V gene's germline CDR1 is SQVTM and CDR2 ANQGSEA. The CDR3 consists of 15 residues. With 0 bases removed from V and 1 base from J, the gap between germline ends came to 9 bases. The CDR3 protein is CSVEEQGLNTGELFF. The DNA for the CDR3 is TGCAGCGTTGAAGAACAGGGTTTGAACACCGGGGAGCTGTTTTTT.